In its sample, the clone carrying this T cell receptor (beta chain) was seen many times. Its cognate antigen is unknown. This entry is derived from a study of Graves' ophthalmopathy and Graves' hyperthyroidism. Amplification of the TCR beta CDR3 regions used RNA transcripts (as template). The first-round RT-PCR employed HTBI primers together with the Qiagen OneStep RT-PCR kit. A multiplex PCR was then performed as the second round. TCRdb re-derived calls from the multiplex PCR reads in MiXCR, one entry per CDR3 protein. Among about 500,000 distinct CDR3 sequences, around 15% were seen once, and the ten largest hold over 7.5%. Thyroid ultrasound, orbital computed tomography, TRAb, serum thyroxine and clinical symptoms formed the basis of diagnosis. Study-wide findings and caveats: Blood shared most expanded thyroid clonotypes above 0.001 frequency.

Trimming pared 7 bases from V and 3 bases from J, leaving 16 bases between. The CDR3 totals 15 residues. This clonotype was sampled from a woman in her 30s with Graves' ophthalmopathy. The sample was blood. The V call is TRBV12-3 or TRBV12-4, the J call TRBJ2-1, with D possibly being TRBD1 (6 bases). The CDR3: CASIPGAGNYNEQFF. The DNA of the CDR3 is TGTGCCAGCATCCCAGGGGCTGGTAACTACAATGAGCAGTTCTTC.